The 29 T cell receptor beta chains given below trace back to one sample, sequenced in a study of shared T cell receptors in the human thymus. Clones were read by immunoSEQ multiplex PCR, and TCRdb kept only the in-frame ones, dropping some. This sample yields around 730,000 clones, of which 70% to 90% are seen a single time; approximately 0.01% belongs to the top ten. The same specimen was also included in a second study, on human thymus T cells.

The source material was thymocytes. The receptors shown here come from a girl under three years old with a congenital heart defect.

This clone was counted once. No conserved phenylalanine or tryptophan is present at the end of the CDR3, so a read error is the likely explanation. The limits of the CDR3 on the DNA are not certain, so only TCRdb's listed CDR3 is given. The J gene is TRBJ1-2, the V gene TRBV29-1; TRBD1, the table's D call, was not compared with the DNA. The CDR3 length is 11 residues, termini included. CDR1 and CDR2 from the germline V gene are SQVTM and ANQGSEA. The CDR3 here is CSVEQNRGREV.

The CDR3 region is CASSLGDRGDPDQPQHF. CDR3 nucleotides: TGTGCCAGCAGTTTAGGGGACAGGGGAGACCCGGATCAGCCCCAGCATTTT. The chain uses TRBV27 and TRBJ1-5; TRBD1 agrees at 10 bases. CDR1 and CDR2 (germline): MNHEY, SMNVEV (reference sequence). Trimming took 2 bases from V and 5 from J; bases not matched to a gene: 9. The CDR3 length is 17 residues.

The V and J genes are TRBV9 and TRBJ1-1, with D tentatively TRBD1 (5 bases). The germline V and J ends were trimmed by 0 bases and 5 bases, with 17 bases remaining between them. Per the germline V gene, CDR1 is SGDLS and CDR2 is YYNGEE. The CDR3 has 16 residues. The CDR3 DNA reads TGTGCCAGCAGCGTAGATCGCAAGGGGCAAGGGACTGAAGCTTTCTTT. Protein: CASSVDRKGQGTEAFF.

The chain combines TRBV14 with TRBJ2-6, with a weak D call TRBD2 (7 bases). The V gene's germline CDR1 is SGHDN and CDR2 FVKESK. Trimming shortened V by 1 base and J by 1 base, and 14 bases separated the two germline ends. The CDR3 runs to 18 residues. CDR3 coding DNA: TGTGCCAGCAGCCAAGCCCACAGGGAGGGTTCTGGGGCCAACGTCCTGACTTTC. It translates to CASSQAHREGSGANVLTF.

This sequence joins TRBV6-1 and TRBJ2-1; TRBD1 might be the D (6 bases). This CDR3 region has 13 residues. V lost 7 bases to trimming and J lost 15 bases, with 22 bases between them. The V gene's germline CDR1 is MNHNS and CDR2 SASEGT. The CDR3 DNA reads TGTGCCAGCATCTACAGGGAGAAAAACCTTCGGTTCTTC. Protein product: CASIYREKNLRFF.

V gene TRBV28 combines with J gene TRBJ2-3; possibly TRBD2 for D (5 bases). The CDR3 sequence is 13 residues long. In germline, CDR1 is MDHEN, CDR2 SYDVKM. Trimming pared 5 bases from V and 7 bases from J, leaving 13 bases between. CDR3 sequence reads: CASSSPGSYTQYF. The CDR3 DNA follows: TGTGCCAGCAGTAGCCCGGGAAGCTATACGCAGTATTTT.

The CDR3 DNA sequence: TGCGCCAGCAGCTTGGCGCGGGGGATTTACGAGCAGTACTTC. Its translation is CASSLARGIYEQYF. The genes are TRBV5-1 and TRBJ2-7, with 7 bases aligning to TRBD2. Trimming cost V 0 bases and J 4 bases; bases outside gene matches: 4. CDR3 length equals 14 residues. Germline CDR1 and CDR2: SGHRS and YFSETQ.

This clone was detected a few times. In DNA, the CDR3 is TGTGCCAGTAAGCCGACAGACTCTAACTATGGCTACACCTTC. Amino acid sequence: CASKPTDSNYGYTF. The chain is built from TRBV19 and TRBJ1-2; D is perhaps TRBD1 (5 bases). Per the germline V gene, CDR1 is LNHDA and CDR2 is SQIVND (reference sequence). The CDR3 is made up of 14 amino acids. V lost 7 bases, J lost 0 bases, and 12 bases lay in between.

The chain recombines TRBV28 with TRBJ2-7; 9 nucleotides line up with TRBD1. The germline V gene encodes CDR1 MDHEN and CDR2 SYDVKM. The CDR3 length is 13 residues. With V trimmed by 10 bases and J by 3 bases, 7 bases remained unmatched. The CDR3 nucleotides read TGTGCCACCTTTCCGGGACAGGGCTACGAGCAGTACTTC. Translating gives CATFPGQGYEQYF. The full variable domain, its missing parts supplied by reference TRBV28 and TRBJ2-7, is DVKVTQSSRYLVKRTGEKVFLECVQDMDHENMFWYRQDPGLGLRLIYFSYDVKMKEKGDIPEGYSVSREKKERFSLILESASTNQTSMYLCATFPGQGYEQYFGPGTRLTVT.

The chain is built from TRBV27 and TRBJ2-7, with TRBD1 identical over 8 bases. This CDR3 region has 18 residues. The ends lost 5 bases at V and 4 bases at J; junction bases unmatched: 19. Germline V gene sequence: CDR1 MNHEY, CDR2 SMNVEV (reference sequence). The CDR3 nucleotides are TGTGCCAGCAGTCCCCCGGACAGGGATGAACGGGTATTGTACGAGCAGTACTTC. It encodes CASSPPDRDERVLYEQYF.

This clone was counted a single time. The chain couples TRBV9 to TRBJ1-2, with a tentative D call TRBD1 (5 bases). Germline V lookup: CDR1 SGDLS, CDR2 YYNGEE. Deletions cut 3 bases from V and 4 bases from J, with 13 bases between. The length of the CDR3 is 14 residues. The CDR3 sequence: CASSAPGLSYGYTF. CDR3 DNA sequence: TGTGCCAGCAGCGCGCCGGGACTGAGCTATGGCTACACCTTC.

The gene calls are TRBV6-1 and TRBJ1-1; possibly TRBD1 for D (6 bases). There are 15 residues in the CDR3. The ends were cut back, 1 base at V and 3 bases at J, with 12 bases in the middle. CDR1 is MNHNS, CDR2 SASEGT, per germline. CDR3 bases: TGTGCCAGCAGTGAAGAAGACACAGGGTACACTGAAGCTTTCTTT. This encodes CASSEEDTGYTEAFF.

The J gene is TRBJ2-5, the V gene TRBV2, with 9 bases matching TRBD1. V lost 7 bases to trimming and J lost 2 bases; unmatched junction nucleotides: 11. Germline CDR1 reads SNHLY; CDR2 reads FYNNEI. The CDR3 length is 16 residues. In DNA, the CDR3 is TGTGCCAGCACTGGGGGACAGGGAAAGGGGCAAGAGACCCAGTACTTC. It specifies CASTGGQGKGQETQYF.

The sample holds a few counts of this clone. This chain links TRBV5-1 with TRBJ2-4; TRBD1 matches 8 bases. The CDR3 is 16 residues long. Germline V lookup: CDR1 SGHRS, CDR2 YFSETQ. V lost 2 bases, J lost 6 bases, and 10 bases stayed unmatched. CDR3 in DNA: TGCGCCAGCAGCTTACACAGGGACAGGCTAAGAAACATTCAGTACTTC. It specifies CASSLHRDRLRNIQYF. The full variable domain, its missing parts supplied by reference TRBV5-1 and TRBJ2-4, is KAGVTQTPRYLIKTRGQQVTLSCSPISGHRSVSWYQQTPGQGLQFLFEYFSETQRNKGNFPGRFSGRQFSNSRSEMNVSTLELGDSALYLCASSLHRDRLRNIQYFGAGTRLSVL.

V usage is TRBV29-1 and J usage is TRBJ1-2; D is uncertain. CDR1 and CDR2 (germline): SQVTM, ANQGSEA. Trimming shortened V by 8 bases and J by 4 bases, and 17 bases separated the two germline ends. This CDR3 contains 13 residues. The CDR3 reads CSSLGGTPYGYTF. The CDR3 bases are TGCAGCTCCTTGGGAGGCACGCCCTATGGCTACACCTTC.

This sequence joins TRBV19 and TRBJ1-5, with D maybe TRBD1 (5 bases). Germline loops: CDR1 LNHDA, CDR2 SQIVND (reference sequence). The V end lost 3 bases, the J end lost 9 bases, and 27 bases lay between the germline ends. CDR3 length equals 18 residues. Here the CDR3 reads CASSISSSGHHGRWPQHF. The CDR3 region has the DNA TGTGCCAGTAGTATCTCAAGTTCCGGACACCACGGGCGGTGGCCCCAGCATTTT.

The V gene is TRBV29-1, the J gene TRBJ1-5; no firm D call. Germline V gene sequence: CDR1 SQVTM, CDR2 ANQGSEA. CDR3 length: 19 amino acids. The V end was cut by 6 bases, the J end by 0 bases, with 27 bases between. In DNA, the CDR3 is TGCAGCGTCGCCCCGTTTTCCTCGGTAGAACGGTATAGCAATCAGCCCCAGCATTTT. As protein: CSVAPFSSVERYSNQPQHF.

The genes are TRBV9 and TRBJ2-6; 10 bases are shared with TRBD1. With 3 bases clipped from V and 3 bases from J, the junction kept 9 bases outside the gene matches. This CDR3 is 18 amino acids long. Per germline, CDR1 SGDLS and CDR2 YYNGEE. The CDR3 DNA follows: TGTGCCAGCAGCGGACAGGGGGCATTGGCGTATGGGGCCAACGTCCTGACTTTC. It is translated as CASSGQGALAYGANVLTF.

V and J are TRBV15 and TRBJ2-7; D is unclear. The CDR3 length is 15 residues. Trimming pared 0 bases from V and 5 bases from J, leaving 14 bases between. Germline loops: CDR1 LNHNV, CDR2 YYDKDF (reference sequence). The CDR3, as DNA: TGTGCCACCAGCAGAGATTATGCGGAACACCACGAGCAGTACTTC. It specifies CATSRDYAEHHEQYF.

V is TRBV6-5 and J is TRBJ1-5; 8 bases map to TRBD1. Germline assignment: CDR1 MNHEY and CDR2 SVGAGI. The CDR3 has 15 residues. The V segment lost 4 bases and the J segment 6 bases; nucleotides outside the gene matches: 8. This chain's CDR3 is CASSSRQGRGQPQHF. CDR3 DNA: TGTGCCAGCAGTTCCAGACAGGGGCGGGGTCAGCCCCAGCATTTT.

This clone was counted a few times. The chain recombines TRBV4-2 with TRBJ1-1; no clear D gene. Germline V gene sequence: CDR1 LGHNA, CDR2 YNFKEQ. Trimming pared 2 bases from V and 1 base from J, leaving 14 bases between. CDR3 length: 16 amino acids. CDR3 in DNA: TGTGCCAGCAGCCAAAACCTCACCTTGGCGAACACTGAAGCTTTCTTT. Protein sequence: CASSQNLTLANTEAFF.

This chain uses TRBV5-8 with TRBJ1-1, with unresolved D. The V end lost 7 bases, the J end lost 1 base, and 11 bases lay between the germline ends. Germline values: CDR1 SGHTS, CDR2 YDEGEE. The CDR3 consists of 13 residues. CDR3 nucleotides: TGTGCCAGCGGTTCCGGGAGGAACACTGAAGCTTTCTTT. It specifies CASGSGRNTEAFF.

This chain joins TRBV7-8 and TRBJ1-4; D not resolved. V shed 1 base and J shed 8 bases, with 20 bases lying between them. The length of the CDR3 is 17 residues. In germline, CDR1 is SGHVS, CDR2 FQNEAQ. CDR3 sequence: CASSLDPGSAGREKLFF. The DNA for the CDR3 is TGTGCCAGCAGCTTAGATCCGGGGTCGGCAGGCAGGGAAAAACTGTTTTTT. The variable domain in full, completed from reference TRBV7-8 and TRBJ1-4, reads GAGVSQSPRYKVAKRGQDVALRCDPISGHVSLFWYQQALGQGPEFLTYFQNEAQLDKSGLPSDRFFAERPEGSVSTLKIQRTQQEDSAVYLCASSLDPGSAGREKLFFGSGTQLSVL.

This clone was observed a single time. This sequence joins TRBV7-9 and TRBJ2-1; D gene ambiguous. Trimming shortened V by 2 bases and J by 12 bases, and 11 bases separated the two germline ends. CDR1 is SEHNR and CDR2 is FQNEAQ in the germline V gene (reference sequence). The CDR3 runs to 12 residues. The CDR3 bases are TGTGCCAGCAGCTTAAAGGTCCCAGGGCAGTTCTTC. Translation gives CASSLKVPGQFF. The full variable domain, in which reference TRBV7-9 and TRBJ2-1 provide the parts outside the CDR3, is DTGVSQNPRHKITKRGQNVTFRCDPISEHNRLYWYRQTLGQGPEFLTYFQNEAQLEKSRLLSDRFSAERPKGSFSTLEIQRTEQGDSAMYLCASSLKVPGQFFGPGTRLTVL.

This sequence joins TRBV7-2 and TRBJ2-5; 10 nucleotides align to TRBD2. CDR3 length equals 16 residues. The V segment lost 1 base and the J segment 2 bases; nucleotides outside the gene matches: 4. Germline V gene data show CDR1 as SGHTA and CDR2 as FQGNSA. CDR3 DNA: TGTGCCAGCAGCTTAGTCCCTAGCGGGGGACAAGAGACCCAGTACTTC. Translating it yields CASSLVPSGGQETQYF.

The chain uses TRBV6-6 and TRBJ1-1, with 7 positions matching TRBD1. CDR1 MNHNY and CDR2 SVGAGI come from the germline V gene (reference sequence). V shed 6 bases and J 4 bases; nucleotides not matched to a gene: 14. The CDR3 has 16 residues. This CDR3 reads CASRPPGQRDATEAFF. The DNA for the CDR3 is TGTGCCAGCAGGCCCCCGGGACAGCGAGATGCCACTGAAGCTTTCTTT.

The rearrangement joins TRBV9 to TRBJ2-2, with D maybe TRBD1 (5 bases). The V gene's germline CDR1 is SGDLS and CDR2 YYNGEE. CDR3 size: 16 residues. Trimming removed 0 bases at V and 6 bases at J, with 15 bases between. CDR3: CASSVAHDRIAGELFF. In DNA, the CDR3 is TGTGCCAGCAGCGTAGCTCATGACAGAATCGCCGGGGAGCTGTTTTTT.

The genes are TRBV18 and TRBJ2-1; 16 bases are a match to TRBD2. CDR1 and CDR2 (germline): KGHSH, LQKENI. J lost 7 bases, V lost 3 bases, and 3 bases had no gene match. There are 16 residues in the CDR3. In DNA form, the CDR3 reads TGTGCCAGCTCACCTCCGGGACTAGCGGGGGGGAATGAGCAGTTCTTC. Encoded protein: CASSPPGLAGGNEQFF.

This clone was recorded a few times. This chain connects TRBV5-5 to TRBJ2-7; 9 nucleotides match TRBD1. Trimming at V came to 1 base and at J to 3 bases, leaving 17 bases not matched to a gene. CDR3 length: 19 amino acids. Germline CDR1 SGHKS, CDR2 YYEKEE (reference sequence). The CDR3 DNA sequence: TGTGCCAGCAGCTTGCTTTTGGATAATTGGGGACAGGGCCACTACGAGCAGTACTTC. This translates into CASSLLLDNWGQGHYEQYF.